This is a list of T cell receptor beta chains from one sample in a study of cytomegalovirus exposure and HLA in healthy donors. Repertoires were generated with immunoSEQ multiplex PCR, while TCRdb's copy carries only in-frame clones and drops some. The profile shows 99,000 or so clones, around 10% of them singletons. Material for sequencing was PBMCs. All receptors come from a man aged 35-49 years in good health and CMV-seropositive. Both conserved end residues are part of each CDR3. D genes are given only for firm matches. Some rows mark clone size as missing; the rest say once, few, many or name a class of expanded clone.

D	V	size	J	DNA	CDR3
TRBD1	TRBV28	.	TRBJ2-2	TGTGCCAGCAGTTTAAGGCAGGGGGTCAACACCGGGGAGCTGTTTTTT	CASSLRQGVNTGELFF
.	TRBV19	.	TRBJ2-7	TGTGCCACGAAACGCACAGGGACCTCCTACGAGCAGTACTTC	CATKRTGTSYEQYF
.	TRBV9	.	TRBJ2-1	TGTGCCAGCAGCGTAGGAGCGGTCGGCTCCCCCTCCTACAATGAGCAGTTCTTC	CASSVGAVGSPSYNEQFF
TRBD2	TRBV13	few	TRBJ2-1	TGTGCCAGTGAGGGAGGGCCCGTCCATGAGCAGTTCTTC	CASEGGPVHEQFF
TRBD1	TRBV29-1	.	TRBJ2-3	TGCAGCGTTCAGGGGGATTCAGAGCTGGTTTGGCTTTTCACAGATACGCAGTATTTT	CSVQGDSELVWLFTDTQYF
TRBD2	TRBV4-2	few	TRBJ2-1	TGTGCCAGCAGCCGGTTCGTTCAGGGACTAGCGGACAATGAGCAGTTCTTC	CASSRFVQGLADNEQFF
TRBD2	TRBV29-1	.	TRBJ2-1	TGCAGCACTAAGGGGGGACTAGCGGTCTACAATGAGCAGTTCTTC	CSTKGGLAVYNEQFF
TRBD1	TRBV29-1	few	TRBJ1-2	TGCAGCGTTGAGGTGACAGGGCGATCGTCCTACTATGGCTACACCTTC	CSVEVTGRSSYYGYTF
.	TRBV5-1	few	TRBJ2-7	TGCGCCAGCAGCTTGGCGGCTAGCGACAACTACGAGCAGTACTTC	CASSLAASDNYEQYF
.	TRBV4-2	.	TRBJ2-7	TGTGCCAGCAGCCAATCCGTCGATAGTCTCTACGAGCAGTACTTC	CASSQSVDSLYEQYF
TRBD1	TRBV6-5	few	TRBJ1-1	TGTGCCAGCAGTTACTCGGCCAGGGGGCCGAGCACTGAAGCTTTCTTT	CASSYSARGPSTEAFF
.	TRBV6-6	.	TRBJ1-1	TGTGCCAGCATCCATCGGCAGGAGAACACTGAAGCTTTCTTT	CASIHRQENTEAFF
TRBD1	TRBV11-3	few	TRBJ2-1	TGTGCCAGCAGCTTGGGACAGTCATCCAATGAGCAGTTCTTC	CASSLGQSSNEQFF
.	TRBV9	.	TRBJ1-1	TGTGCCAGCAGCCCGCGGATCGGAATGAACACTGAAGCTTTCTTT	CASSPRIGMNTEAFF
TRBD2	TRBV6-6	few	TRBJ2-7	TGTGCCAGCAGTGACAGCGGGAGGGCCGGTTACGAGCAGTACTTC	CASSDSGRAGYEQYF
TRBD2	TRBV5-6	few	TRBJ2-3	TGTGCCAGCAGCGGGATACTAGCGGGAGGTTCTACAGATACGCAGTATTTT	CASSGILAGGSTDTQYF
.	TRBV10-3	few	TRBJ2-3	TGTGCCATCAGTGAATTTGGTGGGAGTCCCACAGATACGCAGTATTTT	CAISEFGGSPTDTQYF
.	TRBV5-1	.	TRBJ2-7	TGCGCCAGCAGCTTGGCAGGGGAATACGAGCAGTACTTC	CASSLAGEYEQYF
.	TRBV7-6	few	TRBJ2-3	TGTGCCAGCAGCCTCCAGGGGGGCAAGGGCACAGATACGCAGTATTTT	CASSLQGGKGTDTQYF
.	TRBV25-1	.	TRBJ1-2	TGTGCCAGCATTCCCCTGGGAGGGGTAAGCTACACCTTC	CASIPLGGVSYTF
TRBD2	TRBV19	.	TRBJ2-2	TGTGCCAGTGGGAAGGGAGCGGGAGGTATCACCGGGGAGCTGTTTTTT	CASGKGAGGITGELFF
.	TRBV7-3	.	TRBJ2-1	TGTGCCAGCAGCCTGAACTCACGGGGGTCCAATGAGCAGTTCTTC	CASSLNSRGSNEQFF
.	TRBV7-9	few	TRBJ1-4	TGTGCCAGCAGCCACAGCCCGGCTAATGAAAAACTGTTTTTT	CASSHSPANEKLFF
.	TRBV10-2	few	TRBJ2-1	TGCGCCAGCAGCGGCGGGGCCTACAATGAGCAGTTCTTC	CASSGGAYNEQFF
.	TRBV14	few	TRBJ2-7	TGTGCCAGCAGCCACATGTGGGGGCGCCGGACCTACGAGCAGTACTTC	CASSHMWGRRTYEQYF
.	TRBV6-1	.	TRBJ2-7	TGTGCCAGCAGTGAGAGGGGACAGGGGAGAATAGCGGGAGGGCTCGAGCAGTACTTC	CASSERGQGRIAGGLEQYF
.	TRBV9	few	TRBJ1-3	TGTGCCAGCAGCGCCGGTGGGAGCTCTGGAAACACCATATATTTT	CASSAGGSSGNTIYF
TRBD1	TRBV18	.	TRBJ2-7	TGTGCCAGCTCAAGACCGGGACAGGGCGGCTACGAGCAGTACTTC	CASSRPGQGGYEQYF
.	TRBV9	.	TRBJ2-7	TGTGCCAGCAGCGCGAAACCACTCAACGAGCAGTACTTC	CASSAKPLNEQYF
.	TRBV18	.	TRBJ2-1	TGTGCCAGCTCACCCGAACTAGATCATGAGCAGTTCTTC	CASSPELDHEQFF
TRBD1	TRBV14	few	TRBJ1-4	TGTGCCAGCAGCCCCTTTGTTGGACAGGGTACGGATGAAAAACTGTTTTTT	CASSPFVGQGTDEKLFF
.	TRBV9	.	TRBJ1-2	TGTGCCAGCAGCCCAGCTGGCGGAAACTATGGCTACACCTTC	CASSPAGGNYGYTF
.	TRBV7-9	.	TRBJ1-2	TGTGCCAGCAGCGCGACGGGAGCTTCTGGCTACACCTTC	CASSATGASGYTF
TRBD2	TRBV7-2	few	TRBJ2-5	TGTGCCAGCAGCTTTAGCGGGAATGGAGAGACCCAGTACTTC	CASSFSGNGETQYF
.	TRBV6-5	few	TRBJ2-4	TGTGCCAGCAGGGACAGCCTGACACCCATTCAGTACTTC	CASRDSLTPIQYF
TRBD2	TRBV5-1	.	TRBJ2-3	TGCGCCAGCAGCTTAGGACTAGCGGGAGAGCGCACAGATACGCAGTATTTT	CASSLGLAGERTDTQYF
.	TRBV28	few	TRBJ2-1	TGTGCCAGCAGTCAATCCTCGGGACATGATGAGCAGTTCTTC	CASSQSSGHDEQFF
TRBD1	TRBV12-5	few	TRBJ2-2	TGTGCTAGTGGTCCGTTCCTCCGACAGGGGGCAAAAGTCGCGAACACCGGGGAGCTGTTTTTT	CASGPFLRQGAKVANTGELFF
.	TRBV7-9	.	TRBJ2-7	TGTGCCAGCAGCCCGCGACAGTACGAGCAGTACTTC	CASSPRQYEQYF
.	TRBV28	.	TRBJ2-1	TGTGCCAGCAGCTTGGGACACAGGGACAATGAGCAGTTCTTC	CASSLGHRDNEQFF
.	TRBV2	few	TRBJ2-1	TGTGCCAGCGAAGAGAGATACAATGAGCAGTTCTTC	CASEERYNEQFF
.	TRBV21-1	few	TRBJ1-5	TGTGCCAGCAGCCTCAGCCGGGGTGTTCGGTCGGGGGGAGCGAGCAATCAGCCCCAGCATTTT	CASSLSRGVRSGGASNQPQHF
.	TRBV7-8	.	TRBJ2-7	TGTGCCAGCAGTCTGACCCAGGGGGGAGACGAGCAGTACTTC	CASSLTQGGDEQYF
TRBD2	TRBV19	.	TRBJ2-2	TGTGCCAGTAGTATCCAAGCGGGAGACTATACCGGGGAGCTGTTTTTT	CASSIQAGDYTGELFF
TRBD1	TRBV4-2	many	TRBJ1-4	TGTGCCAGCAGCCCGGGACAGGGGAAGGAAAAACTGTTTTTT	CASSPGQGKEKLFF
.	TRBV28	.	TRBJ2-6	TGTGCCAGCAGCCCGCCCGGGGGGGCCAACGTCCTGACTTTC	CASSPPGGANVLTF
TRBD2	TRBV6-4	.	TRBJ2-4	TGTGCCAGCAGTCCTAGCGGGGTGCCGGGAGACATTCAGTACTTC	CASSPSGVPGDIQYF
.	TRBV7-2	.	TRBJ2-3	TGTGCCAGCACCAACACAGGGACCGACACAGATACGCAGTATTTT	CASTNTGTDTDTQYF
.	TRBV5-1	few	TRBJ2-1	TGCGCCAGCAGACAGGGAAATCGGCTAGCTAACTACAATGAGCAGTTCTTC	CASRQGNRLANYNEQFF
TRBD2	TRBV7-2	.	TRBJ2-1	TGTGCCAGCAGCTTATTTGTGGGGACTAGCAACGAGCAGTTCTTC	CASSLFVGTSNEQFF
TRBD2	TRBV25-1	.	TRBJ2-3	TGTGCCAGCAGTCCCCTCCGGACTAGCCCCACTGCAGATACGCAGTATTTT	CASSPLRTSPTADTQYF
.	TRBV5-1	.	TRBJ2-3	TGCGCCAGCAGCTTAACTAGCACAGATACGCAGTATTTT	CASSLTSTDTQYF
.	TRBV5-1	few	TRBJ2-1	TGCGCCAGCAGCTTGGGACTGAGGGATGAGCAGTTCTTC	CASSLGLRDEQFF
.	TRBV14	few	TRBJ1-2	TGTGCCAGCAGCCAAGAACTAGGGGGCTACACCTTC	CASSQELGGYTF
.	TRBV2	.	TRBJ1-1	TGTGCCAGCAGCTCGTCATCAGGGAAGAACACTGAAGCTTTCTTT	CASSSSSGKNTEAFF